The 23 T cell receptor beta chains below all came from one sample that was sequenced in a study of tumor and adjacent non-tumor tissue in lung cancer. RNA was extracted from bulk tissue without any cell sorting. A modified ARM-PCR protocol with three rounds of nested PCR amplified TCRbeta. A single record per CDR3 protein comes from TCRdb applying MiXCR to the multiplex PCR reads. The top ten hold roughly 24% of the sample, which has 200,000 to 250,000 distinct CDR3 sequences, about two thirds seen once. The sequenced material came from lung tumor tissue. These receptors originate from a man in his 60s with non-small cell lung cancer.

The rearrangement joins TRBV4-1 to TRBJ1-5, with D possibly matching TRBD1 (6 bases). The CDR3 totals 16 residues. Germline CDR1 and CDR2: MGHRA and YSYEKL. V dropped 0 bases and J dropped 3 bases, with 12 bases sitting between them. CDR3 DNA: TGCGCCAGCAGCCAAGAGAGAGGGGGGTACAATCAGCCCCAGCATTTT. It translates to CASSQERGGYNQPQHF.

The chain couples TRBV11-3 to TRBJ2-5; no definite D call. The V end was cut by 0 bases, the J end by 5 bases, with 10 bases between. CDR1 is SGHNT and CDR2 is YENEEA in the germline V gene. This CDR3 region has 14 residues. Here the CDR3 reads CASSLELRRETQYF. The CDR3 region has the DNA TGTGCCAGCAGCTTAGAGTTAAGAAGGGAGACCCAGTACTTC.

As concerns this clonotype: At one of its ends the junction is not consistent with the germline gene, which may arise from a read error. The gene calls are TRBV11-2 and TRBJ2-5, with TRBD1 as a possible D gene (5 bases). The CDR3 sequence is 15 residues long. Looked up from germline, CDR1 is SGHAT and CDR2 is FQNNGV. DNA of the CDR3: TGTGCCAGCAACTTAGGGATGACTCTGACAGAGACCCAGTATTTC. This translates into CASNLGMTLTETQYF.

About this clonotype itself: This CDR3 is missing its conserved last phenylalanine or tryptophan, likely due to a read error. The V and J genes are TRBV20-1 and TRBJ1-2; D possibly corresponds to TRBD1 (6 bases). V was cut by 3 bases and J by 8 bases, with 16 bases left in between. From germline, CDR1 is DFQATT and CDR2 SNEGSKA (reference sequence). This CDR3 comprises 13 residues. The CDR3 coding sequence is TGCAGTGCTAGTGAGCCGGGGGCAAGAGGCTACACCTTA. This codes for CSASEPGARGYTL.

The table lists this clonotype with a few counts. V usage is TRBV4-3 and J usage is TRBJ2-6; the D gene is possibly TRBD1 (6 bases). Trimming shortened V by 1 base and J by 2 bases, and 12 bases separated the two germline ends. CDR3 length: 17 residues. Looked up from germline, CDR1 is LGHNA and CDR2 is YSLEER. DNA of the CDR3: TGCGCCAGCAGCCAAGGCCACAGGGAAACTGGGGCCAACGTCCTGACTTTC. Protein product: CASSQGHRETGANVLTF.

Points on this clonotype: Germline and junction disagree at one end, which may indicate a read error. The rearrangement joins TRBV29-1 to TRBJ1-2; D is perhaps TRBD1 (5 bases). Germline V gene data show CDR1 as SQVTM and CDR2 as ANQGSEA. The CDR3 extends over 13 amino acids. The CDR3 DNA sequence: TGCAGCGTGGACCCGGGACTAAACTATGACTACACCTTC. This gives the protein CSVDPGLNYDYTF.

This clonotype has only a few counts. The chain combines TRBV7-2 with TRBJ2-1, with D tentatively TRBD2 (7 bases). CDR3 length equals 15 residues. The ends were cut back, 8 bases at V and 2 bases at J, with 16 bases in the middle. Germline assignment: CDR1 SGHTA and CDR2 FQGNSA. CDR3 protein: CASGGEGGTYNEQFF. The CDR3 nucleotides read TGTGCCAGCGGGGGGGAGGGGGGAACCTACAATGAGCAGTTCTTC.

This clonotype was seen only once. Germline and junction disagree at one end, which may indicate a read error. V is TRBV11-2 and J is TRBJ2-1; possible D gene TRBD2, 6 bases. CDR1 SGHAT and CDR2 FQNNGV come from the germline V gene. This CDR3 is 14 amino acids long. The CDR3 loop is CAISSNGGYNEQFF. CDR3 in DNA: TGTGCCATCAGCTCTAACGGGGGATACAATGAGCAGTTCTTC.

Worth noting for this clonotype: This may stem from a read error, because a much larger clone lies one nucleotide away. The V and J genes are TRBV29-1 and TRBJ2-7; D might be TRBD1 or TRBD2, each matching 7 bases. Germline assignment: CDR1 SQVTM and CDR2 ANQGSEA. The CDR3 has 15 amino acids. The CDR3 bases are TGCAGGGTTGAAGGGGGAGGGGGCATAACCTACGAGCAGTACTTC. Encoded protein: CRVEGGGGITYEQYF.

Concerning this clonotype: Germline and junction disagree at one end, which may indicate a read error. This sequence joins TRBV4-3 and TRBJ1-4, with 9 bases matching TRBD1. The CDR3 has 15 amino acids. CDR1 and CDR2 from the germline V gene are LGHNA and YSLEER. In DNA, the CDR3 is TGTGCCAGCAGACAAGAGGACAGGGGTGTTGAAAAACTGTTTTTT. Amino acids: CASRQEDRGVEKLFF.

A note on this clonotype: The junction departs from germline at one end; a sequencing error may be responsible. This chain links TRBV29-1 with TRBJ2-1, with 10 bases matching TRBD2. The CDR3 runs to 18 residues. CDR1 is SQVTM and CDR2 is ANQGSEA in the germline V gene. The CDR3: CSIEGGLACISSYNEQFF. The DNA of the CDR3 is TGCAGCATTGAGGGGGGACTAGCGTGCATCAGCTCCTACAATGAGCAGTTCTTC.

The chain links TRBV20-1 to TRBJ2-1; 9 bases map to TRBD2. Germline V gives CDR1 DFQATT, CDR2 SNEGSKA (reference sequence). CDR3 length equals 13 residues. The V gene end was trimmed by 2 bases and the J gene end by 9 bases; junction bases not matched to a gene: 5. CDR3 nucleotides: TGCAGTGCTAGACTAGCGGGAAGAGGTGAGCAGTTCTTC. Its translation is CSARLAGRGEQFF.

A single count supports this clonotype. With a much larger clone just one base away, this may be a read error. The V and J genes are TRBV29-1 and TRBJ1-3, with D possibly TRBD1 on 5 matching bases. CDR3 length equals 12 residues. CDR1 and CDR2 (germline): SQVTM, ANQGSEA. The CDR3 loop is CIVGAGSNTIYF. The CDR3 DNA reads as TGCATCGTTGGGGCAGGGAGTAACACCATATATTTT.

Of note for this clonotype: At one end, the junction sequence differs from germline, possibly due to a read error. The CDR3 region has the DNA TGTGCCAACAGACAGGGGGCGAATTTAGAGATCCAGTACTTC. Protein sequence: CANRQGANLEIQYF. The rearrangement links TRBV6-2 or TRBV6-3 to TRBJ2-5; TRBD1 aligns across 10 bases. Germline assignment: CDR1 MNHEY and CDR2 SVGEGT. The CDR3 length is 14 residues.

As regards this clonotype: A junction end diverges from the germline sequence, so it may reflect a read error. The V call is TRBV28, the J call TRBJ2-6, with D perhaps being TRBD1 or TRBD2 (6 bases each). From germline, CDR1 is MDHEN and CDR2 SYDVKM. This CDR3 has 15 amino acids. CDR3 loop: CTSSYGGAGANVLTF. The CDR3 DNA is TGTACCAGCAGTTACGGGGGCGCTGGGGCCAACGTCCTGACTTTC.

The chain carries TRBV9 and TRBJ1-4; D uncertain. Trimming pared 3 bases from V and 2 bases from J, leaving 8 bases between. Germline lookup yields CDR1 SGDLS and CDR2 YYNGEE. This CDR3 has 14 amino acids. The CDR3 region is CASSGEGTNEKLFF. Here the CDR3 DNA reads TGTGCCAGCAGCGGTGAAGGTACTAATGAAAAACTGTTTTTT.

In this sample, this clonotype turned up many times. This chain uses TRBV11-2 with TRBJ2-1; D gene ambiguous. The V gene lost 2 bases and the J gene lost 0 bases, with 8 bases spanning the gap. Germline V gene data show CDR1 as SGHAT and CDR2 as FQNNGV. The CDR3 spans 15 residues. CDR3 sequence: CASSLQVSSYNEQFF. The CDR3 nucleotides are TGTGCCAGCAGCTTACAGGTCTCCTCCTACAATGAGCAGTTCTTC.

A word on this clonotype: This could be a read error, since a much larger clone is one nucleotide away. The genes are TRBV6-6 and TRBJ2-3; 8 nucleotides line up with TRBD1. Trimming cost V 4 bases and J 1 base; bases outside gene matches: 1. CDR3 length: 14 residues. Germline V gene sequence: CDR1 MNHNY, CDR2 SVGAGI (reference sequence). The CDR3 DNA follows: TGTGCCAGCAGTTGGACAGGGTGCACAGATACGCAGTATTTT. The encoded protein is CASSWTGCTDTQYF.

Concerning this clonotype itself: Possible read error: a much larger clone is one base away. This sequence joins TRBV6-5 and TRBJ1-1, with D possibly being TRBD1 (6 bases). CDR3 length equals 14 residues. The germline gives CDR1 MNHEY, CDR2 SVGAGI. The CDR3 protein is CASTYLQGSTEAFF. As DNA, the CDR3 is TGTGCCAGCACTTACCTACAGGGTTCCACTGAAGCTTTCTTT.

This chain connects TRBV20-1 to TRBJ2-5; 8 bases map to TRBD1. Per the germline V gene, CDR1 is DFQATT and CDR2 is SNEGSKA (reference sequence). The CDR3 contains 17 residues. The V gene end was trimmed by 2 bases and the J gene end by 2 bases; junction bases not matched to a gene: 13. The CDR3, as DNA: TGCAGTGCTAGAAAAATACAGTCCGGGACAGGACAAGAGACCCAGTACTTC. This translates into CSARKIQSGTGQETQYF.

This clonotype occurred once. The V gene is TRBV11-2, the J gene TRBJ2-1, with unresolved D. The CDR3 is made up of 15 amino acids. Germline values: CDR1 SGHAT, CDR2 FQNNGV. The V and J ends lost 0 bases and 8 bases respectively, with 14 bases between them. This CDR3 reads CASSLEWSVWDEQFF. In nucleotides, the CDR3 is TGTGCCAGCAGCTTAGAATGGTCAGTGTGGGATGAGCAGTTCTTC. Combining the CDR3 with reference TRBV11-2 and TRBJ2-1 gives the whole variable domain EAGVAQSPRYKIIEKRQSVAFWCNPISGHATLYWYQQILGQGPKLLIQFQNNGVVDDSQLPKDRFSAERLKGVDSTLKIQPAKLEDSAVYLCASSLEWSVWDEQFFGPGTRLTVL.

The chain joins TRBV25-1 to TRBJ1-4; D perhaps matches TRBD1 (5 bases). Trimming shortened V by 5 bases and J by 0 bases, and 13 bases separated the two germline ends. Germline loops: CDR1 MGHDK, CDR2 SYGVNS. The CDR3 totals 16 residues. The CDR3 coding sequence is TGTGCCAGCAGTCACGGGGGGATGCCAACTAATGAAAAACTGTTTTTT. This encodes CASSHGGMPTNEKLFF.

Of note for this clonotype: The junction shows a germline mismatch at one end, possibly a read error. The rearrangement links TRBV7-2 to TRBJ2-3; D ambiguous. The CDR3 is 14 amino acids. Germline V gene sequence: CDR1 SGHTA, CDR2 FQGNSA. The CDR3 protein is CSSSSSGTIDTQYF. The CDR3 bases are TGTTCCAGCAGCTCGTCCGGAACTATAGATACGCAGTATTTT.